One sample yielded the 24 T cell receptor beta chains listed below, sequenced in a study of blood T cell repertoires in COVID-19. Some clones are missing from TCRdb's copy, which holds only in-frame ones; the method was immunoSEQ multiplex PCR. The sample carries about 68,000 clones, approximately 88% recorded once. Input material: peripheral blood. The origin of the receptors is a human donor in a cohort sampled during active COVID-19.

This sequence joins TRBV4-1 and TRBJ2-5; tentative D call: TRBD1 (5 bases). Trimming took off 1 base at V and 1 base at J, with 13 bases between the two ends. The CDR3 length is 16 residues. CDR1 MGHRA and CDR2 YSYEKL come from the germline V gene. The CDR3 DNA reads as TGCGCCAGCAGCCAAGCAATCAGACAGCCCCAAGAGACCCAGTACTTC. Amino acids: CASSQAIRQPQETQYF.

This clone was counted between two and nine times. V gene TRBV3-1 (or the pseudogene TRBV3-2) combines with J gene TRBJ1-5; 7 bases fit TRBD1. After removal of 2 bases from V and 2 bases from J, the junction contained 6 bases not matched to a gene. CDR3 length: 16 residues. The germline CDR1 and CDR2 sequences are LGHDT and YNNKEL (reference sequence). This chain's CDR3 is CASSQTFGQGNQPQHF. CDR3 nucleotide sequence: TGTGCCAGCAGCCAAACTTTCGGACAGGGCAATCAGCCCCAGCATTTT.

The genes are TRBV5-1 and TRBJ2-5; D possibly corresponds to TRBD1 (6 bases). CDR3 length equals 14 residues. Germline V lookup: CDR1 SGHRS, CDR2 YFSETQ. With 0 bases removed from V and 4 bases from J, the gap between germline ends came to 10 bases. CDR3 residues: CASSLATGLETQYF. Here the CDR3 DNA reads TGCGCCAGCAGCTTGGCAACAGGGTTAGAGACCCAGTACTTC. Looking up the rest from reference TRBV5-1 and TRBJ2-5 gives the full variable domain: KAGVTQTPRYLIKTRGQQVTLSCSPISGHRSVSWYQQTPGQGLQFLFEYFSETQRNKGNFPGRFSGRQFSNSRSEMNVSTLELGDSALYLCASSLATGLETQYFGPGTRLLVL.

The chain uses TRBV18 and TRBJ1-1, with D perhaps TRBD1 (6 bases). The CDR3 sequence is 19 residues long. From germline, CDR1 is KGHSH and CDR2 LQKENI. V gave up 1 base and J gave up 0 bases, with 21 bases separating them. The CDR3 region is CASSPRSSGGERLNTEAFF. CDR3 nucleotide sequence: TGTGCCAGCTCACCACGGAGTTCGGGGGGCGAAAGATTGAACACTGAAGCTTTCTTT.

The chain has TRBV5-4 and TRBJ2-1, with 12 bases fitting TRBD2. Looked up from germline, CDR1 is SGHNT and CDR2 is YYREEE (reference sequence). Unmatched junction bases numbered 8, after V lost 6 bases and J lost 1 base. CDR3 length equals 17 residues. CDR3 DNA: TGTGCCAGCAACCGAGGACTAGCGGGGTGGTCCTACAATGAGCAGTTCTTC. Amino acid sequence: CASNRGLAGWSYNEQFF.

This chain uses TRBV5-4 with TRBJ2-6, with D tentatively TRBD1 (6 bases). The V gene lost 1 base and the J gene lost 4 bases, with 9 bases spanning the gap. The CDR3 extends over 15 amino acids. Germline V gene sequence: CDR1 SGHNT, CDR2 YYREEE (reference sequence). CDR3 sequence: CASSLTGSGANVLTF. The CDR3 coding sequence is TGTGCCAGCAGCTTGACAGGGTCCGGGGCCAACGTCCTGACTTTC.

CDR3 in DNA: TGCAGCGTTGAAGATAGTGGGGGATTGGGACTCTCTGGCTATGGCTACACCTTC. Encoded protein: CSVEDSGGLGLSGYGYTF. The genes are TRBV29-1 and TRBJ1-2; D may be TRBD1 (5 bases). Germline V gene sequence: CDR1 SQVTM, CDR2 ANQGSEA. Between the trimmed V and J ends, which lost 0 bases and 4 bases, there was a span of 24 bases. This CDR3 has 18 amino acids.

The V gene is TRBV9, the J gene TRBJ1-1, with 7 positions matching TRBD1. Germline loops: CDR1 SGDLS, CDR2 YYNGEE. The CDR3 is 14 amino acids. V shed 0 bases, J shed 8 bases, and the junction held 7 bases outside the gene matches. In nucleotides, the CDR3 is TGTGCCAGCAGCGTAGGGTTTAGAGGGGGCGAAGCTTTCTTT. Protein product: CASSVGFRGGEAFF.

J is TRBJ2-2 and V is TRBV6-6; 12 nucleotides match TRBD2. This CDR3 comprises 18 residues. Trimming removed 5 bases from V and 5 bases from J; junction bases left unmatched: 12. CDR1 and CDR2 (germline): MNHNY, SVGAGI (reference sequence). The CDR3 region is CASSLASLLAGGTGELFF. The CDR3 region has the DNA TGTGCCAGCAGTCTAGCGAGTTTACTAGCGGGAGGAACCGGGGAGCTGTTTTTT.

V usage is TRBV6-5 and J usage is TRBJ2-3, with D possibly TRBD2 on 5 matching bases. Germline loops: CDR1 MNHEY, CDR2 SVGAGI. CDR3 length: 12 amino acids. V dropped 0 bases and J dropped 11 bases, with 9 bases sitting between them. This CDR3 is CASSYSPGMQYF. CDR3 in DNA: TGTGCCAGCAGTTACTCTCCGGGAATGCAGTATTTT.

This rearrangement joins TRBV5-4 to TRBJ1-5, with 7 bases identical to TRBD1. CDR1 and CDR2 from the germline V gene are SGHNT and YYREEE (reference sequence). With V trimmed by 0 bases and J by 15 bases, 9 bases remained unmatched. The CDR3 sequence is 13 residues long. CDR3 residues: CASSLDGQAGGHF. CDR3 bases: TGTGCCAGCAGCTTGGACGGACAGGCCGGAGGGCATTTT.

This clone was found once. At one of its ends the junction is not consistent with the germline gene, which may arise from a read error. J is TRBJ2-7 and V is TRBV6-1; tentative D call: TRBD2 (5 bases). The CDR3 is made up of 16 amino acids. Germline CDR1 reads MNHNS; CDR2 reads SASEGT. The CDR3 coding sequence is TGTGCCAGCAGGGAAGCCGGGGTTACTAGCTCCTACGAGCAGTACTTC. Amino acids: CASREAGVTSSYEQYF.

The V call is TRBV5-1, the J call TRBJ1-1, with TRBD1 matching over 10 bases. The ends lost 9 bases at V and 0 bases at J; junction bases unmatched: 5. Per germline, CDR1 SGHRS and CDR2 YFSETQ. The CDR3 has 14 amino acids. DNA for the CDR3: TGCGCCACCAGACAGGGGGCGGTGAACACTGAAGCTTTCTTT. Its translation is CATRQGAVNTEAFF.

The V and J genes are TRBV25-1 and TRBJ2-5; the match to TRBD2 covers 7 bases. Per germline, CDR1 MGHDK and CDR2 SYGVNS. The junction had 9 bases not matched to a gene; V was cut back by 2 bases and J by 6 bases. The CDR3 runs 15 residues. The CDR3 nucleotides are TGTGCCAGCAGTGAACGTCTAGCGGCCCCCCAGACCCAGTACTTC. Amino acids: CASSERLAAPQTQYF.

This chain joins TRBV2 and TRBJ2-7, with TRBD2 as a possible D gene (6 bases). V gave up 2 bases and J gave up 6 bases, with 17 bases separating them. In germline, CDR1 is SNHLY, CDR2 FYNNEI. The CDR3 is 15 amino acids. The CDR3 here is CASSERLHPGGEQYF. The CDR3 coding sequence is TGTGCCAGCAGTGAAAGATTACACCCCGGGGGCGAGCAGTACTTC. The whole variable domain, filled in from reference TRBV2 and TRBJ2-7, reads EPEVTQTPSHQVTQMGQEVILRCVPISNHLYFYWYRQILGQKVEFLVSFYNNEISEKSEIFDDQFSVERPDGSNFTLKIRSTKLEDSAMYFCASSERLHPGGEQYFGPGTRLTVT.

V and J are TRBV28 and TRBJ1-1; tentatively, D is TRBD1 (5 bases). Germline values: CDR1 MDHEN, CDR2 SYDVKM. The CDR3 length is 16 residues. Trimming took 5 bases from V and 11 from J, leaving 27 bases between them. The CDR3 protein is CASSLLAVRGAGPAFF. CDR3 DNA: TGTGCCAGCAGTCTTCTCGCCGTCAGAGGGGCGGGGCCGGCTTTCTTT.

This clone was seen a handful of times. The chain employs TRBV7-9 and TRBJ2-2; 9 bases fit TRBD1. CDR1 is SEHNR, CDR2 FQNEAQ, per germline (reference sequence). CDR3 length: 16 amino acids. The V and J ends lost 3 bases and 6 bases, in that order; junction bases with no gene match: 8. CDR3 sequence (DNA): TGTGCCAGCAGCTTGGCGACAGGGGGTTTCGCCGGGGAGCTGTTTTTT. This codes for CASSLATGGFAGELFF.

The rearrangement joins TRBV29-1 to TRBJ1-1; D remains unclear. Germline V CDR1 and CDR2: SQVTM, ANQGSEA. V lost 7 bases to trimming and J lost 5 bases, with 8 bases between them. The CDR3 runs 10 residues. The CDR3 DNA reads as TGCAGCGCCTTCGGGACTGAAGCTTTCTTT. Translating gives CSAFGTEAFF.

The rearrangement uses TRBV19 and TRBJ1-6, with 10 bases that match TRBD1. Germline loops: CDR1 LNHDA, CDR2 SQIVND (reference sequence). The CDR3 spans 15 residues. Trimming at V came to 6 bases and at J to 9 bases, leaving 8 bases not matched to a gene. The CDR3 protein is CASRAGTGVASPLHF. The CDR3 DNA follows: TGTGCCAGTAGGGCTGGGACAGGGGTCGCTTCACCCCTCCACTTT.

The DNA of the CDR3 is TGTGCCAGCAGGGGTCTAGCGGGGGGAGGGGAGACCCAGTACTTC. Translation: CASRGLAGGGETQYF. The chain couples TRBV2 to TRBJ2-5; 11 bases align to TRBD2. Germline lookup yields CDR1 SNHLY and CDR2 FYNNEI. Trimming at V came to 6 bases and at J to 5 bases, leaving 8 bases not matched to a gene. The CDR3 spans 15 residues.

This clone was detected once. The V gene is TRBV24-1, the J gene TRBJ1-5; the D gene is possibly TRBD1 (6 bases). Germline V gene data show CDR1 as KGHDR and CDR2 as SFDVKD. The CDR3 has 14 residues. V was shortened by 2 bases and J by 7 bases, with 11 bases between the two germline ends. CDR3 sequence reads: CATSDSRGIQPQHF. The CDR3 region has the DNA TGTGCCACCAGTGATTCAAGGGGGATCCAGCCCCAGCATTTT.

This clone was picked up one time. This chain connects TRBV7-2 to TRBJ2-2; tentatively, D is TRBD2 (5 bases). Trimming pared 3 bases from V and 0 bases from J, leaving 11 bases between. Germline V gene lookup returns CDR1 SGHTA and CDR2 FQGNSA. The CDR3 is 16 amino acids. The DNA for the CDR3 is TGTGCCAGCAGCTTGATCGCCGGGGCGAACACCGGGGAGCTGTTTTTT. Translated: CASSLIAGANTGELFF.

V and J are TRBV27 and TRBJ1-2, with 8 bases fitting TRBD1. V shed 4 bases, J shed 6 bases, and the junction held 7 bases outside the gene matches. The length of the CDR3 is 14 residues. Germline assignment: CDR1 MNHEY and CDR2 SMNVEV (reference sequence). CDR3 DNA: TGTGCCAGCAGTTCCCGAACAGGGGGGCATGGCTACACCTTC. Amino acids: CASSSRTGGHGYTF.

The rearrangement links TRBV24-1 to TRBJ1-2, with 7 bases fitting TRBD1. The germline V gene encodes CDR1 KGHDR and CDR2 SFDVKD. The trim removed 4 bases at V and 7 bases at J, leaving 11 bases unmatched. This CDR3 is built from 15 residues. The CDR3 reads CATSDSTGVSFGYTF. The CDR3 DNA reads TGTGCCACCAGTGACTCAACAGGGGTTTCGTTTGGCTACACCTTC.